This T cell receptor beta chain was sequenced during a study of blood T cell repertoires in COVID-19. In the study overall: The study drew acute and convalescent COVID-19 samples from the United States, Italy and Spain. Sources were T cells, B-cell-depleted T cells, or PBMCs; the material itself was cDNA or gDNA.

Original data processing: Amplification from reference gene primers served as the basis for estimated nucleated cell counts. The protocol was immunoSEQ multiplex PCR, while the TCRdb copy is restricted to in-frame clones and leaves out a portion. V and J calls and clone size follow that table, whereas D and trimming were derived from the DNA. The data hold 470,000 or so clones, with 80% to 90% observed a single time. Germline CDR1 SEHNR, CDR2 FQNEAQ (reference sequence). This CDR3 region has 15 residues. Trimming left V 5 bases short and J 6 bases short, with 19 bases between. Sequencing input: peripheral blood. V usage is TRBV7-9 and J usage is TRBJ1-2; a weak D match, TRBD1 (5 bases). This TCR derives from a human donor in a cohort sampled during active COVID-19. This CDR3 is CASSPDWGGFHGYTF. In nucleotides, the CDR3 is TGTGCCAGCAGCCCGGACTGGGGGGGGTTTCATGGCTACACCTTC.